Shown below are 13 T cell receptor beta chains from a single sample sequenced in a study of early T cells in non-severe SARS-CoV-2 infection. TCRdb recomputed calls from the 5' RACE reads with MiXCR, one row per CDR3 protein. The table lists about 49,000 distinct CDR3 sequences, around 6.9% of them singletons. The sample was whole blood, taken at baseline. The origin of the receptors is an adult who was a healthcare worker with PCR-confirmed SARS-CoV-2 infection or an uninfected control (not recorded which).

This clonotype showed up many times. The chain couples TRBV28 to TRBJ2-2; D remains ambiguous. V lost 11 bases to trimming and J lost 9 bases, with 19 bases between them. CDR3 size: 13 residues. Germline V gene data show CDR1 as MDHEN and CDR2 as SYDVKM. The CDR3 nucleotides read TGTGCCCCAACGAGCAGGCAGTGCCGGGAGCTGTTTTTT. It yields the protein CAPTSRQCRELFF. The full variable domain, rest sourced from reference TRBV28 and TRBJ2-2, is DVKVTQSSRYLVKRTGEKVFLECVQDMDHENMFWYRQDPGLGLRLIYFSYDVKMKEKGDIPEGYSVSREKKERFSLILESASTNQTSMYLCAPTSRQCRELFFGEGSRLTVL.

The rearrangement uses TRBV11-2 and TRBJ2-3, with TRBD1 as a possible D gene (5 bases). The CDR3 is 16 residues long. The V end lost 5 bases, the J end lost 0 bases, and 15 bases lay between the germline ends. Germline CDR1 is SGHAT and CDR2 is FQNNGV. The CDR3 nucleotides read TGTGCCAGCAGCCTATCGGACACCCCGAGCACAGATACGCAGTATTTT. Its translation: CASSLSDTPSTDTQYF.

This chain joins TRBV14 and TRBJ2-7, with D possibly matching TRBD1 (6 bases). CDR1 and CDR2 (germline): SGHDN, FVKESK. This CDR3 comprises 13 residues. The V end lost 3 bases, the J end lost 2 bases, and 8 bases lay between the germline ends. CDR3 in amino acids: CASSHNRAYEQYF. The DNA for the CDR3 is TGTGCCAGCAGCCATAACAGGGCCTACGAGCAGTACTTC.

This clonotype was detected only a few times. V usage is TRBV7-9 and J usage is TRBJ1-1; possibly TRBD1 for D (6 bases). Germline-derived CDR1 and CDR2 are SEHNR and FQNEAQ (reference sequence). The V end lost 1 base, the J end lost 7 bases, and 13 bases lay between the germline ends. The CDR3 extends over 14 amino acids. CDR3 nucleotides: TGTGCCAGCAGCTTAGGCCTGACAGGCTATGAAGCTTTCTTT. Encoded protein: CASSLGLTGYEAFF. Together with reference TRBV7-9 and TRBJ1-1, the CDR3 gives the full variable domain: DTGVSQNPRHKITKRGQNVTFRCDPISEHNRLYWYRQTLGQGPEFLTYFQNEAQLEKSRLLSDRFSAERPKGSFSTLEIQRTEQGDSAMYLCASSLGLTGYEAFFGQGTRLTVV.

The chain is built from TRBV2 and TRBJ2-7; tentatively, D is TRBD1 (5 bases). This CDR3 is 14 amino acids long. In germline, CDR1 is SNHLY, CDR2 FYNNEI. Trimming took 2 bases from V and 0 from J, leaving 8 bases between them. The CDR3 protein is CASSESQASYEQYF. The CDR3 coding sequence is TGTGCCAGCAGTGAATCACAGGCCTCCTACGAGCAGTACTTC.

The chain couples TRBV3-1 to TRBJ2-7; TRBD1 aligns across 7 bases. From germline, CDR1 is LGHDT and CDR2 YNNKEL (reference sequence). V was clipped by 5 bases and J by 6 bases; unmatched bases: 13. This CDR3 is 15 amino acids long. In nucleotides, the CDR3 is TGTGCCAGCAGCGCTAGGACAGGCGGCTATGGCGAGCAGTACTTC. Its protein product is CASSARTGGYGEQYF.

The J gene is TRBJ1-6, the V gene TRBV7-9, with D possibly matching TRBD1 (5 bases). Germline V gene sequence: CDR1 SEHNR, CDR2 FQNEAQ (reference sequence). V lost 5 bases and J lost 9, with 14 bases in between. The CDR3 has 14 residues. This CDR3 reads CASSPRVQASPLHF. Here the CDR3 DNA reads TGTGCCAGCAGCCCCCGGGTACAGGCTTCACCCCTCCACTTT.

The V gene is TRBV7-9, the J gene TRBJ1-5; D possibly corresponds to TRBD1 (5 bases). Looked up from germline, CDR1 is SEHNR and CDR2 is FQNEAQ (reference sequence). Trimming shortened V by 5 bases and J by 11 bases, and 22 bases separated the two germline ends. The CDR3 length is 15 residues. The CDR3 coding sequence is TGTGCCAGCAGCCCTACCGGACAAAGTATAGGATCCCAGCATTTT. Translating it yields CASSPTGQSIGSQHF. The full variable domain, rest sourced from reference TRBV7-9 and TRBJ1-5, is DTGVSQNPRHKITKRGQNVTFRCDPISEHNRLYWYRQTLGQGPEFLTYFQNEAQLEKSRLLSDRFSAERPKGSFSTLEIQRTEQGDSAMYLCASSPTGQSIGSQHFGDGTRLSIL.

This clonotype was picked up many times. The chain uses TRBV18 and TRBJ1-4; 9 bases match TRBD1. This CDR3 is 16 amino acids long. V was pared by 3 bases and J by 6 bases, with 8 bases of the junction left unmatched. Germline-derived CDR1 and CDR2 are KGHSH and LQKENI. The CDR3 DNA sequence: TGTGCCAGCTCACCGACCGGACAGGGGCGGGATGAAAAACTGTTTTTT. Amino acids: CASSPTGQGRDEKLFF.

V usage is TRBV4-2 and J usage is TRBJ2-7; D not resolved. Between the trimmed V and J ends, which lost 4 bases and 6 bases, there was a span of 7 bases. Germline V gene sequence: CDR1 LGHNA, CDR2 YNFKEQ. The CDR3 runs to 11 residues. The CDR3: CASSRGSEQYF. CDR3 sequence (DNA): TGTGCCAGCAGCCGGGGATCCGAGCAGTACTTC.

This clonotype was counted only a few times. V is TRBV7-3 and J is TRBJ1-2; TRBD1 matches at 7 bases. The V gene end was trimmed by 5 bases and the J gene end by 6 bases; junction bases not matched to a gene: 12. CDR3 length equals 15 residues. Germline V gives CDR1 SGHTA, CDR2 FQGTGA. As DNA, the CDR3 is TGTGCCAGCAGCCCCCACACAGGGCAGGGGGATGGCTACACCTTC. Its translation is CASSPHTGQGDGYTF. Combining the CDR3 with reference TRBV7-3 and TRBJ1-2 gives the whole variable domain GAGVSQTPSNKVTEKGKYVELRCDPISGHTALYWYRQSLGQGPEFLIYFQGTGAADDSGLPNDRFFAVRPEGSVSTLKIQRTERGDSAVYLCASSPHTGQGDGYTFGSGTRLTVV.

There are a few counts of this clonotype. This chain joins TRBV29-1 and TRBJ2-5, with TRBD1 matching 8 bases. Germline V gene sequence: CDR1 SQVTM, CDR2 ANQGSEA. The CDR3 spans 13 residues. Trimming cost V 4 bases and J 2 bases; bases outside gene matches: 3. The CDR3 is CSVARDRQETQYF. The CDR3 DNA reads TGCAGCGTTGCGCGGGACAGGCAAGAGACCCAGTACTTC.

Here the CDR3 DNA reads TGTGCCAGCATAAACCAGGAGAGCTCCTACGAGCAGTACTTC. It codes for CASINQESSYEQYF. This rearrangement joins TRBV13 to TRBJ2-7; D call uncertain. Per germline, CDR1 PRHDT and CDR2 FYEKMQ (reference sequence). Between the trimmed V and J ends, which lost 7 bases and 0 bases, there was a span of 13 bases. The CDR3 is made up of 14 amino acids.